This entry lists 26 T cell receptor beta chains sequenced from one sample in a study of monozygotic twins with inflammatory bowel disease. TCRdb re-called the 5' RACE reads; every CDR3 protein appears as one record, without DNA. This table holds around 450,000 distinct CDR3 sequences. Sample: blood. These receptors were taken from a human donor with ulcerative colitis or Crohn's disease, or a healthy co-twin of an affected twin (not recorded which).

This chain joins TRBV19 and TRBJ1-2. The CDR3 consists of 15 residues. CDR1 LNHDA and CDR2 SQIVND come from the germline V gene (reference sequence). The CDR3 sequence is CASSLRMIASDGYTF.

The genes are TRBV5-5 and TRBJ2-5; TCRdb designates TRBD1, a call that cannot be tested without DNA. The CDR3 is made up of 18 amino acids. CDR1 is SGHKS, CDR2 YYEKEE, per germline (reference sequence). The CDR3 region is CASSPSGGLFRDQETQYF.

This chain uses TRBV5-1 with TRBJ1-2. Germline CDR1 is SGHRS and CDR2 is YFSETQ. There are 13 residues in the CDR3. CDR3 loop: CASSSTENYGYTF.

The chain couples TRBV7-7 to TRBJ2-3; TCRdb gives TRBD1 as the D gene, but with no DNA this cannot be confirmed. In germline, CDR1 is SSHAT, CDR2 FNYEAQ (reference sequence). CDR3 length equals 15 residues. The CDR3: CASSPKAGVTDTQYF.

This chain links TRBV7-3 with TRBJ2-1; TCRdb reports TRBD1, a call that lacks DNA to check it against. Germline assignment: CDR1 SGHTA and CDR2 FQGTGA. This CDR3 comprises 18 residues. The CDR3 sequence is CASSLTGGGRSAYNEQFF.

The chain carries TRBV7-9 and TRBJ2-7; absent DNA, TCRdb's TRBD2 call cannot be checked. The CDR3 has 14 amino acids. Germline CDR1 and CDR2: SEHNR and FQNEAQ (reference sequence). The CDR3: CATKHGTETYEQYF.

The chain carries TRBV7-9 and TRBJ2-3. Germline assignment: CDR1 SEHNR and CDR2 FQNEAQ (reference sequence). The CDR3 is 12 residues long. CDR3: CASSPQTDTQYF. The full variable domain, completed using reference TRBV7-9 and TRBJ2-3, is DTGVSQNPRHKITKRGQNVTFRCDPISEHNRLYWYRQTLGQGPEFLTYFQNEAQLEKSRLLSDRFSAERPKGSFSTLEIQRTEQGDSAMYLCASSPQTDTQYFGPGTRLTVL.

The V gene is TRBV3-1, the J gene TRBJ1-5; TCRdb names TRBD1, which stays unverified in the absence of DNA. Germline CDR1 LGHDT, CDR2 YNNKEL (reference sequence). This CDR3 region has 15 residues. The CDR3 sequence is CASSQGGTGVGPQHF. The full variable domain, completed using reference TRBV3-1 and TRBJ1-5, is DTAVSQTPKYLVTQMGNDKSIKCEQNLGHDTMYWYKQDSKKFLKIMFSYNNKELIINETVPNRFSPKSPDKAHLNLHINSLELGDSAVYFCASSQGGTGVGPQHFGDGTRLSIL.

The J gene is TRBJ1-1, the V gene TRBV7-3. Germline V gene sequence: CDR1 SGHTA, CDR2 FQGTGA. This CDR3 contains 16 residues. The CDR3 here is CASSLTGGAGNTEAFF.

The chain is built from TRBV3-1 and TRBJ2-3; the D gene TCRdb calls, TRBD1, cannot be checked with no DNA. The CDR3 consists of 14 residues. Germline-derived CDR1 and CDR2 are LGHDT and YNNKEL (reference sequence). The CDR3 is CASSQEGPTDTQYF.

The genes are TRBV12-3 or TRBV12-4 and TRBJ2-1; TCRdb's D call of TRBD2 is untestable without DNA. The CDR3 is 14 amino acids. CDR3: CASAGLAGSGEQFF.

The rearrangement joins TRBV4-1 to TRBJ2-5; TCRdb designates TRBD2, a call that cannot be tested without DNA. CDR1 is MGHRA, CDR2 YSYEKL, per germline. The CDR3 sequence is 14 residues long. The CDR3 sequence: CASSQVTIGETQYF.

The chain combines TRBV25-1 with TRBJ1-1; with no DNA, the TCRdb D assignment of TRBD1 cannot be verified. CDR3 size: 16 residues. Germline V gene lookup returns CDR1 MGHDK and CDR2 SYGVNS. CDR3 protein: CASSHRQGTGGTEAFF.

The chain carries TRBV6-1 and TRBJ1-2; no DNA is available, so the TRBD1 call from TCRdb remains unchecked. Germline CDR1 MNHNS, CDR2 SASEGT. CDR3 size: 15 residues. CDR3 loop: CASSESTATGLPYTF.

The V gene is TRBV10-3, the J gene TRBJ1-1; TCRdb's assignment of TRBD1 cannot be checked, as there is no DNA. This CDR3 is 15 amino acids long. The germline CDR1 and CDR2 sequences are ENHRY and SYGVKD. CDR3 amino acids: CAITQTGDGNTEAFF.

The genes are TRBV5-1 and TRBJ2-5; no DNA is available, so the TRBD1 call from TCRdb remains unchecked. CDR1 and CDR2 from the germline V gene are SGHRS and YFSETQ. This CDR3 spans 15 amino acids. The CDR3 loop is CASSSNAGQQETQYF.

The chain is built from TRBV27 and TRBJ2-7; TCRdb returns TRBD2, unconfirmable since there is no DNA. The CDR3 is 13 amino acids. Germline CDR1 MNHEY, CDR2 SMNVEV (reference sequence). The chain's CDR3 is CASSYLAGDEQYF.

The CDR3 protein is CASSSPPSTEAFF. The chain is built from TRBV7-8 and TRBJ1-1; TCRdb's D call, TRBD1, is unchecked because there is no DNA. CDR1 and CDR2 from the germline V gene are SGHVS and FQNEAQ. The CDR3 totals 13 residues.

This chain connects TRBV3-1 to TRBJ1-1; TCRdb picks TRBD1, but there is no DNA to check that call. CDR1 and CDR2 (germline): LGHDT, YNNKEL (reference sequence). The CDR3 has 15 amino acids. This CDR3 reads CASSPPPTANTEAFF.

The chain uses TRBV5-1 and TRBJ1-1; TCRdb lists TRBD1, though no DNA is available to test this call. The germline gives CDR1 SGHRS, CDR2 YFSETQ. This CDR3 has 14 residues. The CDR3 here is CASSRGTENTEAFF.

The chain couples TRBV28 to TRBJ2-7; with no DNA, the TCRdb D assignment of TRBD2 cannot be verified. The CDR3 spans 17 residues. Germline CDR1 and CDR2: MDHEN and SYDVKM. The CDR3 loop is CASSSPTSGRVSYEQYF.

This chain connects TRBV12-3 or TRBV12-4 to TRBJ2-4; TCRdb returns TRBD1, unconfirmable since there is no DNA. This CDR3 contains 15 residues. The CDR3 protein is CASSRTGTGGDIQYF.

The chain joins TRBV27 to TRBJ2-1; TCRdb's D call, TRBD2, is unchecked because there is no DNA. Germline CDR1 and CDR2: MNHEY and SMNVEV (reference sequence). The CDR3 sequence is 16 residues long. This chain's CDR3 is CASSFLPGPAYNEQFF.

The rearrangement links TRBV7-3 to TRBJ2-3; the D gene TCRdb calls, TRBD1, cannot be checked with no DNA. The CDR3 has 15 residues. The germline V gene has CDR1 SGHTA and CDR2 FQGTGA. The CDR3 sequence is CASSPRERLTDTQYF.

The chain combines TRBV6-5 with TRBJ2-1; the TRBD2 assignment by TCRdb is unverifiable without DNA. The CDR3 sequence is 12 residues long. Germline V gene sequence: CDR1 MNHEY, CDR2 SVGAGI. The CDR3 sequence is CASSSSRGEQFF.

V usage is TRBV5-1 and J usage is TRBJ2-1. The CDR3 has 17 residues. CDR1 SGHRS and CDR2 YFSETQ come from the germline V gene. The CDR3 loop reads CASSLAPYASSYNEQFF.